The TCR beta chain described here comes from a study of blood T cell repertoires in COVID-19. Study as a whole: T cells, B-cell-depleted T cells, or PBMCs provided the cDNA or gDNA that served as material.

Original handling: Estimation of nucleated cell counts relied on the amplification of reference gene primers. Profiled with immunoSEQ multiplex PCR; TCRdb holds only in-frame clones, not every one. D and trimming were read from the DNA, whereas the V and J calls and clone size are those reported in that table. The repertoire holds about 270,000 clones, with roughly nine tenths as singletons. This CDR3 region has 12 residues. Trimming took 7 bases from V and 7 from J; bases not matched to a gene: 3. Germline CDR1 is SNHLY and CDR2 is FYNNEI. Sequenced sample: peripheral blood. The chain joins TRBV2 to TRBJ2-2; TRBD1 aligns across 7 bases. The TCR sequence derives from a young woman with COVID-19, enrolled during active disease. The CDR3 loop reads CASNDRVGELFF. CDR3 bases: TGTGCCAGCAACGACAGGGTCGGGGAGCTGTTTTTT.